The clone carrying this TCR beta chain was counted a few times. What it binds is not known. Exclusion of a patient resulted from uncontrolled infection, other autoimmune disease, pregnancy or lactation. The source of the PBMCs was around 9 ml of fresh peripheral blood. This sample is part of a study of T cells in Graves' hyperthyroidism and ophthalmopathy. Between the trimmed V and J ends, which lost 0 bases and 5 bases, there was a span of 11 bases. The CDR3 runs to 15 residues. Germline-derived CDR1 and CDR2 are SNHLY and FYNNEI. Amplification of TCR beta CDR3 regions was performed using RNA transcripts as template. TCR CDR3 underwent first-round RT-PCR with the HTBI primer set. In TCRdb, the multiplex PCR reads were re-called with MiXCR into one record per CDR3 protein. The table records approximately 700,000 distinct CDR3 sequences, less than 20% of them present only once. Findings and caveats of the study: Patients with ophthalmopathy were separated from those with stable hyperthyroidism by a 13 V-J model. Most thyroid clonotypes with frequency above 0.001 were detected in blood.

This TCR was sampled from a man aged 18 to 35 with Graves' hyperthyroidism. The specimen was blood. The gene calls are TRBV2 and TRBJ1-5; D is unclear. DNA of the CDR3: TGTGCCAGCAGTGAAGCGCCTATCTTTTATCAGCCCCAGCATTTT. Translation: CASSEAPIFYQPQHF. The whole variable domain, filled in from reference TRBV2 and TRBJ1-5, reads EPEVTQTPSHQVTQMGQEVILRCVPISNHLYFYWYRQILGQKVEFLVSFYNNEISEKSEIFDDQFSVERPDGSNFTLKIRSTKLEDSAMYFCASSEAPIFYQPQHFGDGTRLSIL.